Sequencing of this T cell receptor (beta chain) was carried out in a study of OX40 agonist ivuxolimab in advanced cancers. Overall study: At 0.01 to 10 mg/kg, ivuxolimab was administered intravenously to patients every 2 weeks. Melanoma, hepatocellular carcinoma, head and neck or renal cell cancer occurred in dose-escalation patients. Study-level points and caveats: Clonal expansion from baseline to week 6 occurred in both CD4+ and CD8+ T cells.

On this clone: Its antigen is currently unknown.

CDR3 size: 15 residues. Trimming took off 10 bases at V and 4 bases at J, with 19 bases between the two ends. Germline V lookup: CDR1 LNHDA, CDR2 SQIVND (reference sequence). Clones were read by immunoSEQ multiplex PCR, and TCRdb kept only the in-frame ones, dropping some. The top ten hold roughly 20% of the sample, which has around 39,000 clones, about 81% seen once. With autoimmune disease history or systemic immunosuppression, patients were excluded. The receptor comes from an adult with an advanced solid tumor such as melanoma, head and neck, liver or kidney cancer. The specimen was CD4+ or CD8+ T cells sorted from blood, collected in a trial of the OX40 agonist ivuxolimab. V gene TRBV19 combines with J gene TRBJ1-4; D perhaps matches TRBD1 (5 bases). In nucleotides, the CDR3 is TGTGCCACCCGGGACCCCCGGGGTAGTAATGAAAAACTGTTTTTT. Amino acid sequence: CATRDPRGSNEKLFF.